Listed here are 19 T cell receptor beta chains from one sample, sequenced in a study of cytomegalovirus exposure and HLA in healthy donors. A multiplex PCR was run with 60 Vbeta primers and 13 Jbeta primers. Data came from immunoSEQ multiplex PCR; TCRdb stores just in-frame clones and leaves some out. The sample lists roughly 180,000 clones; about 80% were seen once. Sequencing input: PBMCs. The receptor set was obtained from a young woman in good health and CMV-seronegative.

With regard to this clone: At one boundary the junction diverges from the germline segment, which might be a read error. Other DNA sequences in this sample translate to the same CDR3. The chain recombines TRBV30 with TRBJ2-1; D is possibly TRBD1 (5 bases). Per the germline V gene, CDR1 is GTSNPN and CDR2 is SVGIG (reference sequence). This CDR3 contains 15 residues. CDR3 loop: CAWSIGAGSYNEQFF. CDR3 DNA sequence: TGTGCCTGGAGTATTGGGGCAGGCTCCTACAATGAGCAATTCTTC. The full variable domain, completed using reference TRBV30 and TRBJ2-1, is SQTIHQWPATLVQPVGSPLSLECTVEGTSNPNLYWYRQAAGRGLQLLFYSVGIGQISSEVPQNLSASRPQDRQFILSSKKLLLSDSGFYLCAWSIGAGSYNEQFFGPGTRLTVL.

The chain combines TRBV29-1 with TRBJ2-3; 9 bases line up with TRBD2. Germline CDR1 SQVTM, CDR2 ANQGSEA. Trimming took 4 bases from V and 10 from J; bases not matched to a gene: 12. This CDR3 has 14 residues. The CDR3 sequence is CSVVLAGVGIAQYF. The DNA of the CDR3 is TGCAGCGTTGTATTAGCGGGGGTGGGCATAGCGCAGTATTTT.

This clone was recorded once. This chain joins TRBV9 and TRBJ1-3, with D tentatively TRBD1 (6 bases). V lost 0 bases to trimming and J lost 0 bases, with 13 bases between them. The CDR3 has 17 amino acids. CDR1 and CDR2 (germline): SGDLS, YYNGEE. CDR3 residues: CASSVVGDTYSGNTIYF. CDR3 nucleotide sequence: TGTGCCAGCAGCGTAGTGGGGGACACCTACTCTGGAAACACCATATATTTT.

J is TRBJ2-7 and V is TRBV12-1; the table's D call, TRBD1, has no DNA check behind it. TRBV12-1 is shown as a pseudogene. This CDR3 region has 15 residues. The CDR3 reads CASSISGEKRSEQYF. The CDR3 DNA is TGTGCCAGCAGCATTTCAGGGGAAAAAAGATCCGAGCAGTACTTC.

The rearrangement links TRBV30 to TRBJ1-6; the D is unclear. Germline CDR1 and CDR2: GTSNPN and SVGIG (reference sequence). The CDR3 spans 13 residues. Trimming left V 4 bases short and J 7 bases short, with 11 bases between. CDR3 sequence: CAWTEETNSPLHF. The CDR3 DNA reads TGTGCCTGGACGGAGGAGACCAATTCACCCCTCCACTTT.

V is TRBV19 and J is TRBJ2-3; 9 bases are a match to TRBD1. The J segment lost 6 bases and the V segment lost 4 bases, leaving 2 bases of the junction unmatched. Germline V gene lookup returns CDR1 LNHDA and CDR2 SQIVND (reference sequence). The CDR3 loop spans 13 amino acids. The CDR3 protein is CASSKDRGDTQYF. CDR3 nucleotides: TGTGCCAGTAGTAAGGACAGGGGTGATACGCAGTATTTT.

The gene calls are TRBV27 and TRBJ2-2; 8 nucleotides agree with TRBD1. V shed 6 bases and J 4 bases; nucleotides not matched to a gene: 1. CDR3 length equals 13 residues. Germline-derived CDR1 and CDR2 are MNHEY and SMNVEV (reference sequence). The CDR3, as DNA: TGTGCCAGCAGGACAGGGGTCACCGGGGAGCTGTTTTTT. It yields the protein CASRTGVTGELFF.

V and J are TRBV5-1 and TRBJ2-1, with 7 bases matching TRBD1. V shed 5 bases, J shed 3 bases, and the junction held 14 bases outside the gene matches. Germline CDR1 and CDR2: SGHRS and YFSETQ. The CDR3 length is 17 residues. CDR3 amino acids: CASSTGTALNIYNEQFF. Written as DNA, the CDR3 is TGCGCCAGCAGTACAGGGACAGCCCTAAATATCTACAATGAGCAGTTCTTC.

This chain joins TRBV15 and TRBJ2-3; a possible D gene is TRBD2 (5 bases). Trimming pared 2 bases from V and 1 base from J, leaving 13 bases between. The germline gives CDR1 LNHNV, CDR2 YYDKDF (reference sequence). This CDR3 has 16 residues. The CDR3 protein is CATSRTRWGGTDTQYF. DNA of the CDR3: TGTGCCACCAGCAGAACCCGGTGGGGAGGCACAGATACGCAGTATTTT.

This chain connects TRBV5-1 to TRBJ1-1; no clear D. There are 15 residues in the CDR3. Germline CDR1 SGHRS, CDR2 YFSETQ. V shed 3 bases and J shed 1 base, with 13 bases lying between them. CDR3 loop: CASSWGDRQNTEAFF. In nucleotides, the CDR3 is TGCGCCAGCAGCTGGGGAGATAGACAGAACACTGAAGCTTTCTTT.

V usage is TRBV5-4 and J usage is TRBJ2-7, with D unresolved. Germline CDR1 is SGHNT and CDR2 is YYREEE (reference sequence). The V end lost 5 bases, the J end lost 2 bases, and 11 bases lay between the germline ends. The CDR3 totals 13 residues. Here the CDR3 reads CASRGRSTYEQYF. The CDR3 bases are TGTGCCAGCAGGGGCAGGTCGACCTACGAGCAGTACTTC.

The rearrangement joins TRBV5-1 to TRBJ2-5; 9 positions match TRBD2. The germline V gene has CDR1 SGHRS and CDR2 YFSETQ. V lost 0 bases, J lost 2 bases, and 2 bases stayed unmatched. This CDR3 comprises 15 residues. In DNA, the CDR3 is TGCGCCAGCAGCTTGGCGGCGGGGGGGCAAGAGACCCAGTACTTC. Its translation is CASSLAAGGQETQYF.

This sequence joins TRBV10-1 and TRBJ2-2, with TRBD2 as a possible D gene (5 bases). The germline gives CDR1 WNHNN, CDR2 SYGVQD (reference sequence). V was pared by 6 bases and J by 11 bases, with 22 bases between. The CDR3 contains 15 residues. The DNA for the CDR3 is TGCGCCAGCAGGGAGAACACGGGCACCGGAGGCGAGCTGTTTTTT. Translation gives CASRENTGTGGELFF.

The chain carries TRBV30 and TRBJ1-1; D not resolved. This CDR3 contains 17 residues. Germline CDR1 is GTSNPN and CDR2 is SVGIG (reference sequence). With 0 bases removed from V and 0 bases from J, the gap between germline ends came to 17 bases. Here the CDR3 reads CAWSVDLSGGMNTEAFF. CDR3 coding DNA: TGTGCCTGGAGTGTAGACCTTTCCGGCGGAATGAACACTGAAGCTTTCTTT.

This chain connects TRBV18 to TRBJ2-5; D perhaps matches TRBD2 (6 bases). Germline CDR1 KGHSH, CDR2 LQKENI. The CDR3 contains 15 residues. Trimming took 1 base from V and 2 from J, leaving 11 bases between them. For the CDR3, the DNA is TGTGCCAGCTCACCACGGTTTGGGGGGCAAGAGACCCAGTACTTC. The encoded protein is CASSPRFGGQETQYF.

V usage is TRBV18 and J usage is TRBJ1-5, with 8 bases fitting TRBD1. The CDR3 extends over 14 amino acids. Germline V gene data show CDR1 as KGHSH and CDR2 as LQKENI. Trimming cost V 3 bases and J 6 bases; bases outside gene matches: 4. As DNA, the CDR3 is TGTGCCAGCTCACCCGGACAGGGACCTCAGCCCCAGCATTTT. As protein: CASSPGQGPQPQHF.

CDR3 protein: CASSLSYFTSGGSTDTQYF. Written as DNA, the CDR3 is TGTGCCAGCAGTTTATCTTATTTTACTAGCGGGGGGAGCACAGATACGCAGTATTTT. This chain uses TRBV27 with TRBJ2-3, with 12 bases matching TRBD2. This CDR3 has 19 amino acids. CDR1 MNHEY and CDR2 SMNVEV come from the germline V gene (reference sequence). Unmatched junction bases numbered 7, after V lost 0 bases and J lost 0 bases.

This chain joins TRBV29-1 and TRBJ1-1, with TRBD1 as a possible D gene (6 bases). CDR1 SQVTM and CDR2 ANQGSEA come from the germline V gene. The CDR3 extends over 13 amino acids. Trimming pared 8 bases from V and 0 bases from J, leaving 13 bases between. In nucleotides, the CDR3 is TGCAGCCCTGTGGGGGCATTGAACACTGAAGCTTTCTTT. Protein: CSPVGALNTEAFF.

The V gene is TRBV7-3, the J gene TRBJ1-1; possible D gene TRBD1, 6 bases. The CDR3 is made up of 13 amino acids. The V gene's germline CDR1 is SGHTA and CDR2 FQGTGA. Trimming stripped 4 bases from V and 5 bases from J, with 11 bases between. The CDR3: CASSSRGGTEAFF. Here the CDR3 DNA reads TGTGCCAGCAGCTCCAGAGGGGGAACTGAAGCTTTCTTT.